This T cell receptor (beta chain) was sequenced during a study of T cells after yellow fever vaccination. A single record per CDR3 protein comes from TCRdb applying MiXCR to the 5' RACE reads. The sample includes approximately 600,000 distinct CDR3 sequences, 12% seen only once; the top ten take about 15%. This CDR3 is built from 16 residues. Germline CDR1 SGHNT, CDR2 YYREEE (reference sequence). Germline trimming cut 4 bases from V and 6 bases from J; bases unmatched to any gene: 13. This receptor was identified in a young man who received the YFV17D yellow fever vaccine. The J gene is TRBJ2-3, the V gene TRBV5-4; 8 nucleotides match TRBD2. Sequencing was performed on PBMCs, taken on the day of the yellow fever booster vaccination. The CDR3, as DNA: TGTGCCAGCAGCCTTAGGACCACGGGGGGGCCGGATACGCAGTATTTT. Amino acids: CASSLRTTGGPDTQYF.